Given below is one T cell receptor beta chain in context. The V segment lost 8 bases and the J segment 2 bases; nucleotides outside the gene matches: 9. The CDR3 is made up of 14 amino acids. This entry belongs to a study of cytomegalovirus exposure and HLA in healthy donors. The PCR made use of 60 Vbeta and 13 Jbeta primers. The method was immunoSEQ multiplex PCR; TCRdb's version includes in-frame clones alone and lacks a portion of them. Recorded for this sample: approximately 110,000 clones. The chain employs TRBV23-1 and TRBJ2-7, with TRBD1 matching 7 bases. TRBV23-1 is an ORF, with its function uncertain. This TCR was recovered from a man under 40 in good health and CMV-seronegative. Sequenced sample: PBMCs. DNA of the CDR3: TGCGCCAGCCTCACAGGGGACCCCACCTACGAGCAGTACTTC. Encoded protein: CASLTGDPTYEQYF.